This TCR beta chain was profiled in a study of blood T cells in healthy people across ages. In this sample, this clonotype turned up a few times. A second PCR, run for roughly 7 to 12 cycles, used a sample-barcoded 5' primer plus a J-beta primer mix. TCRdb ran MiXCR on the 5' RACE reads and lists one entry per CDR3 protein. The repertoire includes about 1,500,000 distinct CDR3 sequences, approximately 38% of them detected once, and under 8% sits in the top ten. Germline CDR1 is SQVTM and CDR2 is ANQGSEA. With 5 bases removed from V and 1 base from J, the gap between germline ends came to 19 bases. The CDR3 extends over 16 amino acids.

This chain links TRBV29-1 with TRBJ2-3; D is uncertain. The TCR originated in a woman aged 18-29 years in good health. The sample taken for sequencing was blood. CDR3: CSVPPDWIFGTDTQYF. CDR3 DNA: TGCAGCGTTCCTCCCGACTGGATCTTTGGCACAGATACGCAGTATTTT.